This passage covers 2 T cell receptor beta chains from one sample sequenced in a study of Ad26.COV2.S vaccination and SARS-CoV-2 variants. The method was immunoSEQ multiplex PCR; TCRdb's version includes in-frame clones alone and lacks a portion of them. The repertoire has hundreds of thousands of clones, around nine tenths of them found once; the top ten carry over 9%. As to treatment: 19 received Ad26.COV2.S at low or high dose, single or two shots; several received placebo; per-sample allocation not given. Material that was analyzed had been drawn on day 63 after the first vaccine or placebo injection. The sequences come from peripheral blood, collected in a trial of Ad26.COV2.S vaccine versus placebo. Source of these receptors: a person between 18 and 65 years old who received the Ad26.COV2.S COVID-19 vaccine or a placebo.

V gene TRBV19 combines with J gene TRBJ2-7; no firm D call. The germline gives CDR1 LNHDA, CDR2 SQIVND (reference sequence). V lost 1 base and J lost 2, with 6 bases in between. The CDR3 has 13 amino acids. The CDR3: CASSIGWTYEQYF. The CDR3, as DNA: TGTGCCAGTAGTATAGGGTGGACCTACGAGCAGTACTTC.

This clone has just one count. The chain carries TRBV24-1 and TRBJ1-1; no reliable D call. The CDR3 spans 14 residues. Germline V gene data show CDR1 as KGHDR and CDR2 as SFDVKD. V lost 2 bases and J 1 base, leaving 7 bases between the germline ends. CDR3 sequence: CATSDSWGNTEAFF. The DNA of the CDR3 is TGTGCCACCAGTGATTCATGGGGGAACACTGAAGCTTTCTTT.